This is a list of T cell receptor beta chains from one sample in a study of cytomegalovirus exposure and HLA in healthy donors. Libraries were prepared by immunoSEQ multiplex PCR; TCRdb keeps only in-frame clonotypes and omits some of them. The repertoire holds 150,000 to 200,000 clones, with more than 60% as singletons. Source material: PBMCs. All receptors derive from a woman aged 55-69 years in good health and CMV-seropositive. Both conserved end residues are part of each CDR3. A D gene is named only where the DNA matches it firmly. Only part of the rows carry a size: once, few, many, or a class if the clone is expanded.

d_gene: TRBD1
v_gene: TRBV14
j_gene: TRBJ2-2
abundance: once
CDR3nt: TGTGCCAGCAGCCAGACAGGGGCTCGGACCGGGGAGCTGTTTTTT
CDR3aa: CASSQTGARTGELFF

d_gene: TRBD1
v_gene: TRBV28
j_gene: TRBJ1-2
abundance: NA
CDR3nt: TGTGCCAGCAGGTTACAGGGGGGCGGCTACACCTTC
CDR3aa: CASRLQGGGYTF

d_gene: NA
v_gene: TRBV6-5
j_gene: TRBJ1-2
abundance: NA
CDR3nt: TGTGCCAGCGGGCAGGGGAAACAGAACTATGGCTACACCTTC
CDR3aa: CASGQGKQNYGYTF

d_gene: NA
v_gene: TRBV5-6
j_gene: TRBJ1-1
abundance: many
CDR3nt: TGTGCCAGCAGCTCGAGGTTTGAAGCTTTCTTT
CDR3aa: CASSSRFEAFF

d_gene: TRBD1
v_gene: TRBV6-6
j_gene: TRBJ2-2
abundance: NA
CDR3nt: TGTGCCAGCAGTACGACCGGGACAGGGCCCGGGGAGCTGTTTTTT
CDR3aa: CASSTTGTGPGELFF

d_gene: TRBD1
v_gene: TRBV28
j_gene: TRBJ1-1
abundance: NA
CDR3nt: TGTGCCAGCAGCTTACACGGGCAGGGGGCAAGCACTGAAGCTTTCTTT
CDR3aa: CASSLHGQGASTEAFF

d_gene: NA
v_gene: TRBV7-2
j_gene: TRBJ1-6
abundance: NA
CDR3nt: TGTGCCAGCACCCCGGGGAGCTCCTATAATTCACCCCTCCACTTT
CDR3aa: CASTPGSSYNSPLHF

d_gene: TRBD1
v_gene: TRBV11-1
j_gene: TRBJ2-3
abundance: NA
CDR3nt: TGTGCCAGCAGCTTAGCTCGGGACAGTCCCACAGATACGCAGTATTTT
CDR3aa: CASSLARDSPTDTQYF

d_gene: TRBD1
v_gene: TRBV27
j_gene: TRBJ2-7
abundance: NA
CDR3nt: TGTGCCAGCAGTTTAAGGTTCGCTCCGGACAGGACCTACGAGCAGTACTTC
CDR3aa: CASSLRFAPDRTYEQYF

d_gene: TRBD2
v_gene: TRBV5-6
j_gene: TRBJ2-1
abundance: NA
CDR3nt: TGTGCCAGCAGCTCCCGGGGGGGCTTCCCCTACAATGAGCAGTTCTTC
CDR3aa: CASSSRGGFPYNEQFF

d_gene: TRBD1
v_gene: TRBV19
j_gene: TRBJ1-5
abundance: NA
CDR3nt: TGTGCCAGTAGTAGGCAGGGGGCAGGCAATCAGCCCCAGCATTTT
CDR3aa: CASSRQGAGNQPQHF

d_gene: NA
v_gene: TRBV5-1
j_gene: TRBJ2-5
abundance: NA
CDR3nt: TGCGCCAGCAGCCCCGATAACGGCCAAGAGACCCAGTACTTC
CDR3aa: CASSPDNGQETQYF

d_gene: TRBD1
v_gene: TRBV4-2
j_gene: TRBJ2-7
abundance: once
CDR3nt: TGTGCCAGCAGCCAAGGGGGACAGACAAGTTACGAGCAGTACTTC
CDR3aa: CASSQGGQTSYEQYF

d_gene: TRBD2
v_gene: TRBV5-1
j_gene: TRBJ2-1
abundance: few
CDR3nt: TGCGCCAGCAGCTTGAAAGGGGAGGGCCCTATTAATGAGCAGTTCTTC
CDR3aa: CASSLKGEGPINEQFF

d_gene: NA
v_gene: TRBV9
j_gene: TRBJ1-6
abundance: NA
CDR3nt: TGTGCCAGCAGCGTGACAGGAGCGCCCAATTCACCCCTCCACTTT
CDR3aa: CASSVTGAPNSPLHF

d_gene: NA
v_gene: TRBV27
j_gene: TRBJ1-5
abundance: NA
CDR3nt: TGTGCCAGCAGTTCCTCCGCGCGTAGCAATCAGCCCCAGCATTTT
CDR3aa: CASSSSARSNQPQHF

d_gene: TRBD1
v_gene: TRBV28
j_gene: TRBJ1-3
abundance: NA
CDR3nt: TGTGCCAGCAGTTTAGACAGGGCGGGAAACACCATATATTTT
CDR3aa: CASSLDRAGNTIYF

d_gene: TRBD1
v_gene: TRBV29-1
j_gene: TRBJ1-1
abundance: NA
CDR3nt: TGCAGCGAAATCGACAGGGGTTTTGACACTGAAGCTTTCTTT
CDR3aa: CSEIDRGFDTEAFF

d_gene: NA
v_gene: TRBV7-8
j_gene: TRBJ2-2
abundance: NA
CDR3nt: TGTGCCAGCAGCCGAAATTCACAGGGATTGGGCGGGGAGCTGTTTTTT
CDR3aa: CASSRNSQGLGGELFF

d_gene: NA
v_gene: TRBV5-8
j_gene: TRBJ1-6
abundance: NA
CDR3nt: TGTGCCAGCAGCCTCGTTAGGGGGAGCTCCTATAATTCACCCCTCCACTTT
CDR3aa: CASSLVRGSSYNSPLHF

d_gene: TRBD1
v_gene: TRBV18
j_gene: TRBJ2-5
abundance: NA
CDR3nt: TGTGCCAGCTCGCCCATTACCGGGACAGCACTTGGGGAGACCCAGTACTTC
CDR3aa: CASSPITGTALGETQYF

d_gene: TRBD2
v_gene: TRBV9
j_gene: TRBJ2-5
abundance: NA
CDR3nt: TGTGCCAGCAGCCACCCCCGGGGGGACGAGACCCAGTACTTC
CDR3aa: CASSHPRGDETQYF

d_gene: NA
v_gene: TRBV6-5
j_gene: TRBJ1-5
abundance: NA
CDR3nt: TGTGCCAGCAGTCGGGGGGCGTCTGGCAATCAGCCCCAGCATTTT
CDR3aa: CASSRGASGNQPQHF

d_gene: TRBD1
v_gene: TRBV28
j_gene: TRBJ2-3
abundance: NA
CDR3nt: TGTGCCAGCAGTAAATGGACAGGGAGAGAAGATACGCAGTATTTT
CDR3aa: CASSKWTGREDTQYF

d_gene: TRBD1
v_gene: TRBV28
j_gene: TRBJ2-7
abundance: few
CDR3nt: TGTGCCAGCAGTTTACTCCGGGACAGCTCCTACGAGCAGTACTTC
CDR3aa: CASSLLRDSSYEQYF

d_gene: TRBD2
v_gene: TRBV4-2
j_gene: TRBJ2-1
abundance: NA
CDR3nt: TGTGCCAGCAGCCAAGAGAGCGGGGCTCACAATGAGCAGTTCTTC
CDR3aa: CASSQESGAHNEQFF

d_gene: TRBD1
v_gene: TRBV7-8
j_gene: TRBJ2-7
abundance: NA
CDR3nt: TGTGCCAGCGGCAGGGGGCGGGACGAGCAGTACTTC
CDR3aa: CASGRGRDEQYF

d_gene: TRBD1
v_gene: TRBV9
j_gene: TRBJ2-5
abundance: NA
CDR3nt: TGTGCCAGCAGCGTTAGGGGGCAGGAGACCCAGTACTTC
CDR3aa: CASSVRGQETQYF

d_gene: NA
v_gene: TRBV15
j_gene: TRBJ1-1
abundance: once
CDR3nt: TGTGCCACCAGCAGAGCGCAGGGCGGTTACACTGAAGCTTTCTTT
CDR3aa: CATSRAQGGYTEAFF

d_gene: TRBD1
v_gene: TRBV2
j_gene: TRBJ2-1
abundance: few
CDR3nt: TGTGCCAGCAGTAAAGGACAGGGAAAGGCCTACAATGAGCAGTTCTTC
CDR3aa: CASSKGQGKAYNEQFF

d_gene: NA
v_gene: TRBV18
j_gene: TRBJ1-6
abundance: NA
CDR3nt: TGTGCCAGCTCACCAGGCTCGGGTTGGAGCCTCCACTTT
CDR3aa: CASSPGSGWSLHF

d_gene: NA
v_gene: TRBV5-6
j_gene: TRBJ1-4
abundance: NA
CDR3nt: TGTGCCAGCAGCTTGGCCGGGAGGACTAATGAAAAACTGTTTTTT
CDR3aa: CASSLAGRTNEKLFF

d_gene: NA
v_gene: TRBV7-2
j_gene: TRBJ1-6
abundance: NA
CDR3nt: TGTGCCAGCAGCTTAGTTAGGGGGGGCACCTATAATTCACCCCTCCACTTT
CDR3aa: CASSLVRGGTYNSPLHF

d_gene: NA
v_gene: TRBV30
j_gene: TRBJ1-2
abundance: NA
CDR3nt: TGTGCCTGGAGTGAGGGGCGGAACTATGGCTACACCTTC
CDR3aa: CAWSEGRNYGYTF

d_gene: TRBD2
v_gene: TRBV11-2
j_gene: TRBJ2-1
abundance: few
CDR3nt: TGTGCCAGCAGCTTCCGGGGCCTTCGGGGGGGCTCCTACAATGAGCAGTTCTTC
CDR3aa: CASSFRGLRGGSYNEQFF

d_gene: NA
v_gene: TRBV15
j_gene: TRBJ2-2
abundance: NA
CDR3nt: TGCGCCACCAGCAGAGAGGGCCGTGGCATCGCGAACACCGGGGAGCTGTTTTTT
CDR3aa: CATSREGRGIANTGELFF

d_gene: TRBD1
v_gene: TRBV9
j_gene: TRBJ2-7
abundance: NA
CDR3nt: TGTGCCAGCAGCGTAGGGACAGGGGGCAATTACGAGCAGTACTTC
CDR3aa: CASSVGTGGNYEQYF

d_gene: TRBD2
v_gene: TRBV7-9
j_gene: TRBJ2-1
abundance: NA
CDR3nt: TGTGCCAGCGCATTAGCGGGAGGGAAGGATGAGCAGTTCTTC
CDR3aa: CASALAGGKDEQFF

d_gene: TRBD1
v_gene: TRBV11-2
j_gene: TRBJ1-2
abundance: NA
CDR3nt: TGTGCCAGCAGCGGGACGAGGGGGCGCAACTATGGCTACACCTTC
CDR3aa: CASSGTRGRNYGYTF

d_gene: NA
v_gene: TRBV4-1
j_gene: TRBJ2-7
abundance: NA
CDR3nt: TGCGCCAGCAGCCAAGATTCACGGTCCCCCTACGAGCAGTACTTC
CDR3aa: CASSQDSRSPYEQYF

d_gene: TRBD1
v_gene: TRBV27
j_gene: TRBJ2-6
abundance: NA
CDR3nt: TGTGCCAGCAGGTCACAGGGGGCTGGGGCCAACGGCCTGACTTTC
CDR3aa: CASRSQGAGANGLTF

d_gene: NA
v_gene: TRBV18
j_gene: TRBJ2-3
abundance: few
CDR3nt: TGTGCCAGCTCACCAATCCCTCCCGACGGGTCAGATACGCAGTATTTT
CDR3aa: CASSPIPPDGSDTQYF